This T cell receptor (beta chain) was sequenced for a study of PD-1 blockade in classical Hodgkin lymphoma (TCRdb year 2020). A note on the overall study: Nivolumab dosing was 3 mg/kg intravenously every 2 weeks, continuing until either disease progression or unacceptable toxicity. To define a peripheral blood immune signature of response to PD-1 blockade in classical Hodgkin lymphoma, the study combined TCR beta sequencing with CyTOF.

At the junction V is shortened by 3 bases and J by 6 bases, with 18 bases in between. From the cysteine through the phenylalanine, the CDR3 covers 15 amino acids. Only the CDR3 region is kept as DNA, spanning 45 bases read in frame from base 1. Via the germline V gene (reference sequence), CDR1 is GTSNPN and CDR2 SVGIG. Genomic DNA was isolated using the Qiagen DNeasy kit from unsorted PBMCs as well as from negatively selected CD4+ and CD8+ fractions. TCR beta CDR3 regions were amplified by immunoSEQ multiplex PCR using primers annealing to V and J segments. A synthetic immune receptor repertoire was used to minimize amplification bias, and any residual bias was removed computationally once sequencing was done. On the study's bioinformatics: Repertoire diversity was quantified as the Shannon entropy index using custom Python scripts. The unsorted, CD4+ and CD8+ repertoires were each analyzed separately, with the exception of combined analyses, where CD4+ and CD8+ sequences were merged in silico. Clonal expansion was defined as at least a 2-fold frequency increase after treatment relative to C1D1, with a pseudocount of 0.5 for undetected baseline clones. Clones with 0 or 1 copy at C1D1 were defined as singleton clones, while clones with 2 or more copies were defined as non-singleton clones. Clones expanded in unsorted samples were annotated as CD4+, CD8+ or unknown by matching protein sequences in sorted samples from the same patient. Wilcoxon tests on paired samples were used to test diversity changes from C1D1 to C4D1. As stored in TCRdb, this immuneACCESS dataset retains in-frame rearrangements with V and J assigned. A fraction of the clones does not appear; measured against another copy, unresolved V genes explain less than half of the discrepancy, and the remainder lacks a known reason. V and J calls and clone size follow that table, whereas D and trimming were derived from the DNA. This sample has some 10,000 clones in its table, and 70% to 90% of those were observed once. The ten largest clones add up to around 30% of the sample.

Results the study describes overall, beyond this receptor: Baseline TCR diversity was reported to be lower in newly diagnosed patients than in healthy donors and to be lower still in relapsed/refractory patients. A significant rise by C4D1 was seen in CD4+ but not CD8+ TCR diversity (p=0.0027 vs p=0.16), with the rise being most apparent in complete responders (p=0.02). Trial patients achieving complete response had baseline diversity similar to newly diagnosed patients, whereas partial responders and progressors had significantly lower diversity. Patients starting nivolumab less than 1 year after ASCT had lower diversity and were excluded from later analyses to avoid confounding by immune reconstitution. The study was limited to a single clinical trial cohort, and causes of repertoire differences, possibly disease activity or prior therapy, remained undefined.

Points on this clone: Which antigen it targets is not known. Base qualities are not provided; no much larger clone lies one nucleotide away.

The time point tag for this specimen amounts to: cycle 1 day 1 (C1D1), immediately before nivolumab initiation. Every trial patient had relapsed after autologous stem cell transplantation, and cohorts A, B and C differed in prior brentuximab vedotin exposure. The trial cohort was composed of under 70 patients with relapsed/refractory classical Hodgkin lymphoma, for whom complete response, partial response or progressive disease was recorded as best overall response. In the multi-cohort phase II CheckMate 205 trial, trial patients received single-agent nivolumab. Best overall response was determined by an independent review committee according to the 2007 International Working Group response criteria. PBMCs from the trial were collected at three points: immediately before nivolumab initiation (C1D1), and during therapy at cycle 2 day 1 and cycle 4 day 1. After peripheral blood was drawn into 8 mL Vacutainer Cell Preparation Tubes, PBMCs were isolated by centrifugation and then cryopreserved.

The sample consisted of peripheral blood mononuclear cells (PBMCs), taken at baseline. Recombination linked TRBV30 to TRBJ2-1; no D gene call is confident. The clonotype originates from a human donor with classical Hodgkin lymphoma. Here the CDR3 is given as CAWSLGLANLNEQFF. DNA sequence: TGTGCCTGGAGCTTAGGATTAGCCAATCTCAATGAGCAGTTCTTC.